This note documents a single T cell receptor (beta chain) sequence. Its antigen remains unknown. This entry is derived from a study of cytomegalovirus exposure and HLA in healthy donors. Study-wide points: Presence/absence comparisons presumed near-even sequencing depth among donors. The classifier, whose performance was assessed in both the original and validation cohorts, reportedly diagnosed cytomegalovirus status with high specificity and sensitivity.

The CDR3 spans 15 residues. V was clipped by 6 bases and J by 3 bases; unmatched bases: 9. Looked up from germline, CDR1 is MDHEN and CDR2 is SYDVKM. This PCR relied on a set of 60 Vbeta primers and 13 Jbeta primers. Here immunoSEQ multiplex PCR was the method, and the copy in TCRdb shows in-frame clones only, minus some. The table lists some 100,000 clones, about 80% of them singletons. The TCR sequence derives from a woman aged 40 to 50 in good health and CMV-seropositive. The sample comprised PBMCs. V and J are TRBV28 and TRBJ2-7; 9 positions match TRBD1. The CDR3 reads CASSPAGTGIYEQYF. The CDR3 coding sequence is TGTGCCAGCAGCCCTGCCGGGACAGGGATCTACGAGCAGTACTTC.